This T cell receptor beta chain comes out of a study of T cells expressing NK-cell markers. The CDR3 consists of 14 residues. Looked up from germline, CDR1 is SGDLS and CDR2 is YYNGEE. TCRdb derives one entry per CDR3 protein from the 5' RACE reads, leaving out DNA. There are about 160,000 distinct CDR3 sequences in the sample, with around 18% held by the top ten. Specimen: blood T cells: a sorted CD56 or NKG2C T cell subset, CD4+ or CD8+ T cells, or bulk PBMC T cells (not recorded which). The rearrangement joins TRBV9 to TRBJ1-5. The TCR comes from a woman aged 18 to 75 in good health. CDR3 in amino acids: CASSVGSSNQPQHF. Together with reference TRBV9 and TRBJ1-5, the CDR3 gives the full variable domain: DSGVTQTPKHLITATGQRVTLRCSPRSGDLSVYWYQQSLDQGLQFLIQYYNGEERAKGNILERFSAQQFPDLHSELNLSSLELGDSALYFCASSVGSSNQPQHFGDGTRLSIL.